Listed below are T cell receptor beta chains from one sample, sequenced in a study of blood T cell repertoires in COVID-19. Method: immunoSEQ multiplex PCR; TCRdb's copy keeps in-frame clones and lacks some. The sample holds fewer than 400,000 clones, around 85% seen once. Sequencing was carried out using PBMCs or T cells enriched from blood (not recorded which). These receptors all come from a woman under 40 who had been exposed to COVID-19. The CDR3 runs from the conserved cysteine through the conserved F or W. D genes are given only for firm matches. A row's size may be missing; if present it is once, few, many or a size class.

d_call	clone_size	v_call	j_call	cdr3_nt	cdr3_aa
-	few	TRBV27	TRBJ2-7	TGTGCCAGCAGTTTATCGGGGCAGCTGGGGGCGCAGCAGTACTTC	CASSLSGQLGAQQYF
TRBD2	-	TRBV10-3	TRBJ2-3	TGTGCCATCTCGAGAGGACTAGCGGGAGCAGATACGCAGTATTTT	CAISRGLAGADTQYF
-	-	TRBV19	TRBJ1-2	TGTGCCAGTAGTATAATAGACACGACCTATGGCTACACCTTC	CASSIIDTTYGYTF
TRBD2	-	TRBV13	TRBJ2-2	TGTGCCAGCAGCCCGATTTACGTAGCGGGAGTTACCGGGGAGCTGTTTTTT	CASSPIYVAGVTGELFF
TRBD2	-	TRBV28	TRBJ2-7	TGTGCCAGCAGTTTAACAGGGGTCGCTAGCGGGGCCTACGAGCAGTACTTC	CASSLTGVASGAYEQYF
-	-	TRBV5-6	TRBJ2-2	TGTGCCAGCAGCTTGGCGGGGGTGGCAACCGGGGAGCTGTTTTTT	CASSLAGVATGELFF
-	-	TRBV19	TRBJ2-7	TGTGCCAGTAGTCGGTCCGCCTCCTACGAGCAGTACTTC	CASSRSASYEQYF
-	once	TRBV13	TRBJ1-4	TGTGCCAGCAGCTTTCAGGGAAATGAAAAACTGTTTTTT	CASSFQGNEKLFF
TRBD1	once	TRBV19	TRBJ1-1	TGTGCCAGTAGTATCTTCCGACAGGGATCAATGAACACTGAAGCTTTCTTT	CASSIFRQGSMNTEAFF
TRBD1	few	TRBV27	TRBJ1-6	TGTGCCAGCAGTTCCCTCCGGGACAGGGCGACCTCCTATAATTCACCCCTCCACTTT	CASSSLRDRATSYNSPLHF
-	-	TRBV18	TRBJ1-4	TGTGCCAGCTCACGAGGGTCGAATGAAAAACTGTTTTTT	CASSRGSNEKLFF
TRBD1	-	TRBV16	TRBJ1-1	TGTGCCAGCAGCTCTCGGACAGGGCAGAACACTGAAGCTTTCTTT	CASSSRTGQNTEAFF
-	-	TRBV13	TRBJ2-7	TGTGCCAGCAGCGCCAGCCAGGCAGGCCAAGACTACGAGCAGTACTTC	CASSASQAGQDYEQYF
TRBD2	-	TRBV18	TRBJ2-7	TGTGCCAGCTCAGGGGGACTAGCGGGGGCCACCTACGAGCAGTACTTC	CASSGGLAGATYEQYF
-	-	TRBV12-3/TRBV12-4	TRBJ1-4	TGTGCCAGCAGTATCGGTGAAAAACTGTTTTTT	CASSIGEKLFF
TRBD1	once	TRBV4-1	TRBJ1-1	TGCGCCAGCAGCCCTAAAGGGCAGATTCCCGGGACAGGGGGAACTGAAGCTTTCTTT	CASSPKGQIPGTGGTEAFF
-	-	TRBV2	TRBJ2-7	TGTGCCAGCAGTTATCAACAGGTGGGGGAGCAGTACTTC	CASSYQQVGEQYF
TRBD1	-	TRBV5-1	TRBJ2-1	TGCGCCAGCAGCAGAACAGGGGGATCGAATGAGCAGTTCTTC	CASSRTGGSNEQFF
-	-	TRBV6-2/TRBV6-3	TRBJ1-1	TGTGCCAGCAGCCGGGACTTCGATCTCCCGAACACTGAAGCTTTCTTT	CASSRDFDLPNTEAFF
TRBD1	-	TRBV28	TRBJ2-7	TGTGCCAGCAGTTCCCCCACGACAGGGGTAGGAGAGCAGTACTTC	CASSSPTTGVGEQYF
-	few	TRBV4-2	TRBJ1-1	TGTGCCAGCAGTCGGGCGGAGGTGGACACTGAAGCTTTCTTT	CASSRAEVDTEAFF
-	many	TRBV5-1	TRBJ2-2	TGCGCCAGCAGCTTGGGCTTGGGGCTCGGTGGCGGGGAGCTGTTTTTT	CASSLGLGLGGGELFF
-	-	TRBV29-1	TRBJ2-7	TGCAGCGTCTTGTCCTACGAGCAGTACTTC	CSVLSYEQYF
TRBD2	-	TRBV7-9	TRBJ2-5	TGTGCCAGCAGCTTAGCTTCCGGCCTAGCGGGGGGGCCGAACTTC	CASSLASGLAGGPNF
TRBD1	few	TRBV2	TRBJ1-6	TGTGCCAGCAGTCAGAACAGGGGCGGTAATTCACCCCTCCACTTT	CASSQNRGGNSPLHF
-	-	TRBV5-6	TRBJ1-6	TGTGCCAGCAGCTTCTTTCAGAATAATTCACCCCTCCACTTT	CASSFFQNNSPLHF
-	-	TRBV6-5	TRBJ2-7	TGTGCCAGCAGTATAGGACAGAGGGACTACGAGCAGTACTTC	CASSIGQRDYEQYF
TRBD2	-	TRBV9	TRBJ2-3	TGTGCCAGCAGCGTCCGACTAGCCACAGATACGCAGTATTTT	CASSVRLATDTQYF
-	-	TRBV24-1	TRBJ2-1	TGTGCCACATCAACAACAAGCTCCTACAATGAGCAGTTCTTC	CATSTTSSYNEQFF
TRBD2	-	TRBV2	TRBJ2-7	TGTGCCAGCATCCGCGGACTAGGGTCCTACGAGCAGTACTTC	CASIRGLGSYEQYF
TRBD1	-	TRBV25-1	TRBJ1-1	TGTGCCAGTCGACGTTGGGACAGTCTTAACACTGAAGCTTTCTTT	CASRRWDSLNTEAFF
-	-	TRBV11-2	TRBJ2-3	TGTGCCAGCAGCCTAGGACAGCTATACACAGATACGCAGTATTTT	CASSLGQLYTDTQYF
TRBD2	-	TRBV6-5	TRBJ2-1	TGTGCCAGCAGACGCGGGGGGGCGGTCGACAATGAGCAGTTCTTC	CASRRGGAVDNEQFF
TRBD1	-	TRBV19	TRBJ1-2	TGTGCCAGTAGTATACCGGGACAGGTATTCTATGGCTACACCTTC	CASSIPGQVFYGYTF
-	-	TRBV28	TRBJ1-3	TGTGCCAGCAGCGACTCCAACACCATATATTTT	CASSDSNTIYF
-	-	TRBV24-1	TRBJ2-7	TGTGCCACCAGTGATTCGTCTCGGGTCTATGAGCAGTACTTC	CATSDSSRVYEQYF
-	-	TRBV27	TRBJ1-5	TGTGCCAGCAGTTACAGTGGTAATCAGCCCCAGCATTTT	CASSYSGNQPQHF
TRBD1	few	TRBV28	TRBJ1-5	TGTGCCAGCATAACCACAGGGGCGCTTTTTAGCAATCAGCCCCAGCATTTT	CASITTGALFSNQPQHF
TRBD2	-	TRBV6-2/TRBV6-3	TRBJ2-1	TGTGCCAGCAGCTATTACGAGGGACTAGCGGGGGACTACAATGAGCAGTTCTTC	CASSYYEGLAGDYNEQFF
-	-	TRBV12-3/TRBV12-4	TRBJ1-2	TGTGCCAGCAGTTTAGGACAGATTCAAGGCTACACCTTC	CASSLGQIQGYTF
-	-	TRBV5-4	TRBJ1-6	TGTGCCAGCAGCTTGGCGGGGTTCTCCTATAATTCACCCCTCCACTTT	CASSLAGFSYNSPLHF
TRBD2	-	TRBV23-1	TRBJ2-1	TGCGCCAGCAGTCACCGACGCCGGGGGGAAGAGGCCCTTCCTCACAATGAGCAGTTCTTC	CASSHRRRGEEALPHNEQFF
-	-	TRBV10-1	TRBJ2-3	TGCGCCAGCAGTGTCGATTTTTACGGAGGGGCTGGTACGCAGTATTTT	CASSVDFYGGAGTQYF
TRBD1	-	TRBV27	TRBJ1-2	TGTGCCAGCAGTTGGACAGGGGTTAACTATGGCTACACCTTC	CASSWTGVNYGYTF
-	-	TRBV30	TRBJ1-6	TGTGCCTGGAGTGTCTCTCTTCCGGGGAGGAATTCACCCCTCCACTTT	CAWSVSLPGRNSPLHF
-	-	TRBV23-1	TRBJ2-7	TGCGCCACCCAGGGTAGCCTCTACGAGCAGTACTTC	CATQGSLYEQYF
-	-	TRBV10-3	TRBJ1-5	TGTGCCATCAGTGAAAGGGGCCAGCCCCAGCATTTT	CAISERGQPQHF
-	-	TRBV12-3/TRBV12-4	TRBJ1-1	TGTGCCAGCAGCCCTGACACTGAAGCTTTCTTT	CASSPDTEAFF
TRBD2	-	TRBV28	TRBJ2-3	TGTGCCAGCAGTCCTACCCTAGCGGGTTCTCGTACTAGCACAGATACGCAGTATTTT	CASSPTLAGSRTSTDTQYF
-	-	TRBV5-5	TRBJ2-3	TGTGCCATCTCGGACAGTCCAAACCCCACAGATACGCAGTATTTT	CAISDSPNPTDTQYF
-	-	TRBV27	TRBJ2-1	TGTGCCAGCAGTTCAGCTAGAGGAAATGAGCAGTTCTTC	CASSSARGNEQFF
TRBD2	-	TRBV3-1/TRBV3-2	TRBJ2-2	TGTGCCAGCAGGGGACTAGCGGGGGGGAAGAACACCGGGGAGCTGTTTTTT	CASRGLAGGKNTGELFF
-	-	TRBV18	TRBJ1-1	TGTGCCAGCTCACCAAGATCCGGGATGAACACTGAAGCTTTCTTT	CASSPRSGMNTEAFF
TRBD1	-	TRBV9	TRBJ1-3	TGTGCCAGCAGCGCAGACCCAGGGGGCGGCGGAAACACCATATATTTT	CASSADPGGGGNTIYF
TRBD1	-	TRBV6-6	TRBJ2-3	TGTGCCAGCAGCCCCGGGACAGGGGAAGCAGATACGCAGTATTTT	CASSPGTGEADTQYF
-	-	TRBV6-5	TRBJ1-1	TGTGCCAGCAGCTCTCAGGGGCCAGGGACTGAAGCTTTCTTT	CASSSQGPGTEAFF
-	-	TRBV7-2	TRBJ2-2	TGTGCCAGCAGCATGAGGTGGCTCACCGGGGAGCTGTTTTTT	CASSMRWLTGELFF
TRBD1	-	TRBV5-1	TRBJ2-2	TGCGCCAGCAGCCTACTCCGGGACAGGGCTACGAACACCGGGGAGCTGTTTTTT	CASSLLRDRATNTGELFF
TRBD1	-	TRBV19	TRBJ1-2	TGTGCCAGTAGGCGAGATGGAGGGACAGGGGACAACTATGGCTACACCTTC	CASRRDGGTGDNYGYTF